The 3 T cell receptor beta chains below all came from one sample that was sequenced in a study of CD8+ T cells in alopecia areata. cDNA serving as the sequencing template came from extracted, reverse transcribed RNA. Clones were sequenced by immunoSEQ multiplex PCR, and TCRdb holds only the in-frame ones, with some missing. The sample gives 100,000 to 150,000 clones, about 50% of which show up once; 8% to 11% is in the top ten. The material sequenced was NKG2D-low CD8+ T cells sorted from blood. Receptor source: a human donor with alopecia areata.

J is TRBJ2-3 and V is TRBV4-1, with D possibly matching TRBD1 (5 bases). Germline V gives CDR1 MGHRA, CDR2 YSYEKL. The CDR3 runs 12 residues. V was trimmed by 2 bases and J by 5 bases, leaving 5 bases between them. The CDR3 DNA is TGCGCCAGCAGCCAAACAGGAGATACGCAGTATTTT. Its translation is CASSQTGDTQYF.

This clone was counted a few times. The V gene is TRBV5-6, the J gene TRBJ2-7; the match to TRBD1 covers 9 bases. The CDR3 length is 14 residues. J lost 3 bases, V lost 4 bases, and 5 bases had no gene match. Germline CDR1 is SGHDT and CDR2 is YYEEEE. CDR3 DNA sequence: TGTGCCAGCAGCCCCGGGACAGGGAACTACGAGCAGTACTTC. It yields the protein CASSPGTGNYEQYF.

The rearrangement links TRBV29-1 to TRBJ2-7, with TRBD2 identical over 8 bases. CDR3 length: 15 residues. Germline V gene data show CDR1 as SQVTM and CDR2 as ANQGSEA. V lost 0 bases to trimming and J lost 0 bases; unmatched junction nucleotides: 4. CDR3 loop: CSVEDPGTSSYEQYF. CDR3 nucleotides: TGCAGCGTTGAAGATCCCGGGACTAGCTCCTACGAGCAGTACTTC.